These T cell receptor beta chains were read from a single sample in a study of cytomegalovirus exposure and HLA in healthy donors. Data came from immunoSEQ multiplex PCR; TCRdb stores just in-frame clones and leaves some out. Among approximately 150,000 clones, around 83% were seen once, and the ten largest hold 2.5%. Input material: PBMCs. The receptors derive from a man aged 25-40 years in good health and CMV-seropositive. Both conserved end residues are part of each CDR3. The order of the fields is V gene, J gene, clone size, D gene, CDR3 protein, CDR3 DNA. A D gene is named only where the DNA matches it firmly. The size of a clone is reported for some rows only, either as once, few or many, or as a class for expanded clones.

TRBV27	TRBJ2-3	once	TRBD2	CASSFGLAGPDTQYF	TGTGCCAGCAGTTTCGGACTAGCGGGTCCAGATACGCAGTATTTT
TRBV11-3	TRBJ1-2	once	TRBD1	CASSFPMTGGDYGYTF	TGTGCCAGCAGCTTTCCGATGACAGGGGGTGACTATGGCTACACCTTC
TRBV7-6	TRBJ1-4	-	TRBD1	CASSLTGTGDEKLFF	TGTGCCAGCAGCTTAACCGGGACAGGGGATGAAAAACTGTTTTTT
TRBV25-1	TRBJ2-5	-	-	CASSDQTLYQETQYF	TGTGCCAGCAGTGACCAGACTCTATACCAAGAGACCCAGTACTTC
TRBV5-1	TRBJ2-1	-	-	CASSFVGPYNEQFF	TGCGCCAGCAGCTTCGTGGGGCCCTACAATGAGCAGTTCTTC
TRBV5-6	TRBJ2-2	-	-	CASSWRTGELFF	TGTGCCAGCAGCTGGAGAACCGGGGAGCTGTTTTTT
TRBV6-5	TRBJ2-7	-	TRBD2	CASSSRGDPGYEQYF	TGTGCCAGCAGCTCTCGGGGGGACCCCGGCTACGAGCAGTACTTC
TRBV12-5	TRBJ2-5	-	-	CASGMSQGRIQETQYF	TGTGCTAGTGGTATGAGTCAGGGTAGAATTCAAGAGACCCAGTACTTC
TRBV6-6	TRBJ2-7	-	-	CASSRDSQSEQYF	TGTGCCAGCAGTCGGGACTCGCAATCCGAGCAGTACTTC
TRBV19	TRBJ2-1	-	TRBD2	CASSASGTSGTHNEQFF	TGTGCCAGTAGTGCCTCCGGGACTAGCGGGACTCACAATGAGCAGTTCTTC
TRBV18	TRBJ2-2	-	-	CASSPGAGNTGELFF	TGTGCCAGCTCACCGGGGGCAGGGAACACCGGGGAGCTGTTTTTT
TRBV27	TRBJ2-1	-	TRBD2	CASSSSHGREPYNEQFF	TGTGCCAGCAGTTCATCACATGGGAGGGAACCGTACAATGAGCAGTTCTTC
TRBV5-1	TRBJ1-1	few	TRBD1	CASSTLQGRRAFF	TGCGCCAGCAGCACCTTACAGGGGCGTAGGGCTTTCTTT
TRBV18	TRBJ2-5	-	-	CASSPQNTTETQYF	TGTGCCAGCTCACCACAGAACACCACGGAGACCCAGTACTTC
TRBV19	TRBJ2-1	-	TRBD2	CASSIVAGLYNEQFF	TGTGCCAGTAGTATAGTAGCGGGACTCTACAATGAGCAGTTCTTC
TRBV5-8	TRBJ2-3	-	TRBD1	CASETGVGDTQYF	TGTGCCAGCGAGACAGGGGTTGGAGATACGCAGTATTTT
TRBV6-4	TRBJ2-3	many	-	CASSKEASTDTQYF	TGTGCCAGCAGCAAGGAGGCTAGCACAGATACGCAGTATTTT
TRBV19	TRBJ2-6	-	TRBD2	CASSIFLTSGSGANVLTF	TGTGCCAGTAGTATCTTTCTGACTAGCGGCTCTGGGGCCAACGTCCTGACTTTC
TRBV7-9	TRBJ2-7	-	TRBD1	CASSLENRGQAYEQYF	TGTGCCAGCAGCTTAGAAAACAGGGGGCAGGCATACGAGCAGTACTTC
TRBV12-5	TRBJ1-5	once	-	CASGSGQLNQPQHF	TGTGCTAGTGGTTCCGGACAGTTAAATCAGCCCCAGCATTTT
TRBV4-1	TRBJ1-2	-	-	CASSQAQSINYGYTF	TGCGCCAGCAGCCAAGCACAGAGCATTAACTATGGCTACACCTTC
TRBV7-8	TRBJ2-1	-	TRBD2	CASSPGLALNEQFF	TGTGCCAGCAGCCCCGGACTAGCGCTCAATGAGCAGTTCTTC
TRBV2	TRBJ1-2	-	-	CASSEGTALNYGYTF	TGTGCCAGCAGTGAAGGGACAGCTCTTAACTATGGCTACACCTTC
TRBV29-1	TRBJ1-2	-	TRBD1	CSVWTGGDGYTF	TGCAGCGTGTGGACAGGGGGCGATGGCTACACCTTC
TRBV5-1	TRBJ2-3	-	-	CASSLARVVTDTQYF	TGCGCCAGCAGCTTGGCCAGGGTAGTTACGGATACGCAGTATTTT
TRBV10-2	TRBJ2-3	-	-	CASKGYTDTQYF	TGCGCCAGCAAGGGGTACACAGATACGCAGTATTTT
TRBV7-8	TRBJ2-7	-	-	CASSLKRVYEQYF	TGTGCCAGCAGCTTAAAACGGGTCTACGAGCAGTACTTC
TRBV5-1	TRBJ2-1	once	TRBD2	CASKTSGRGGSSYNEQFF	TGCGCCAGCAAAACTAGCGGGAGAGGGGGCAGCTCCTACAATGAGCAGTTCTTC
TRBV18	TRBJ2-5	-	TRBD1	CASSPRDRVEETQYF	TGTGCCAGCTCACCCCGGGACAGGGTGGAGGAGACCCAGTACTTC
TRBV14	TRBJ2-7	once	TRBD1	CASSQEYDRVINEQYF	TGTGCCAGCAGCCAAGAGTACGACAGGGTGATCAACGAGCAGTACTTC
TRBV18	TRBJ2-7	-	TRBD1	CASSPGQGGLVQYF	TGTGCCAGCTCACCGGGACAGGGTGGATTGGTGCAGTACTTC
TRBV28	TRBJ2-6	-	-	CASSVGQFSGANVLTF	TGTGCCAGCAGTGTCGGACAGTTCTCTGGGGCCAACGTCCTGACTTTC
TRBV7-2	TRBJ2-7	-	-	CASSNYYEQYF	TGTGCCAGCAGCAACTACTACGAGCAGTACTTC
TRBV7-2	TRBJ1-2	-	TRBD1	CASSPRDRADYGYTF	TGTGCCAGCAGCCCCCGGGACAGGGCGGACTATGGCTACACCTTC
TRBV30	TRBJ2-5	-	TRBD2	CAWSVGQAGEGETQYF	TGTGCCTGGAGTGTGGGTCAGGCGGGAGAGGGGGAGACCCAGTACTTC
TRBV27	TRBJ2-5	-	-	CASRPLEMRTQYF	TGTGCCAGCAGACCACTAGAAATGAGGACCCAGTACTTC
TRBV19	TRBJ1-1	-	-	CASSIEWDSGAMNTEAFF	TGTGCCAGTAGTATAGAATGGGACTCTGGGGCCATGAACACTGAAGCTTTCTTT
TRBV5-1	TRBJ2-2	-	TRBD2	CASSLLGLENTGELFF	TGCGCCAGCAGCTTACTGGGACTAGAAAACACCGGGGAGCTGTTTTTT
TRBV7-2	TRBJ1-3	-	TRBD1	CASSAWTGTGNTIYF	TGTGCCAGCAGCGCCTGGACAGGGACTGGAAACACCATATATTTT
TRBV6-5	TRBJ2-7	-	-	CASSWGPSYEQYF	TGTGCCAGCAGTTGGGGCCCCTCCTACGAGCAGTACTTC
TRBV30	TRBJ2-7	-	TRBD1	CAWDRGSYEQYF	TGTGCCTGGGACAGGGGCTCCTACGAGCAGTACTTC